This T cell receptor (beta chain) came from a study of early T cells in non-severe SARS-CoV-2 infection. About the research overall: Sequenced bulk RNA came from whole blood that was unsorted, and chains were unpaired. Study-level points and caveats: The study's VDJdb matching favored anti-spike CD8 responses and missed private and CD4 specificities.

This clonotype was observed many times. Antigen: not known. In TCRdb, the 5' RACE reads were re-called with MiXCR into one record per CDR3 protein. There are 35,000 to 45,000 distinct CDR3 sequences in the sample; 4.5% to 7.5% occur only once, and 7.6% lies in the top ten. The germline CDR1 and CDR2 sequences are LGHDT and YNNKEL (reference sequence). Trimming cost V 1 base and J 6 bases, with 7 bases left between them. The CDR3 runs to 13 residues. The sample taken for sequencing was whole blood. The receptor's source is an adult who was a healthcare worker with PCR-confirmed SARS-CoV-2 infection or an uninfected control (not recorded which). This rearrangement joins TRBV3-1 to TRBJ2-1; no clear D. The CDR3 sequence is CASSQVRVNEQFF. CDR3 DNA sequence: TGTGCCAGCAGCCAAGTTCGCGTCAATGAGCAGTTCTTC.